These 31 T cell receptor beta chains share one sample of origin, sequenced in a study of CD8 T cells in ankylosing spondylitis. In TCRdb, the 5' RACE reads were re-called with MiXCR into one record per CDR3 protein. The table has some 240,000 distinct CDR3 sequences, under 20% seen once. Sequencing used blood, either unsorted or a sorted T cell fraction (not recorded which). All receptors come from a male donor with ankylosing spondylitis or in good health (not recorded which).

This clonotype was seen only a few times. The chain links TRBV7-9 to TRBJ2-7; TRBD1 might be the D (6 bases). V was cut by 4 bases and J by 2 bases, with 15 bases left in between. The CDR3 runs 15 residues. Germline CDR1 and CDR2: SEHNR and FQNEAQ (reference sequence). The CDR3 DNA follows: TGTGCCAGCAGCTCAGGGGCTAGCCAAACCTACGAGCAGTACTTC. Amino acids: CASSSGASQTYEQYF.

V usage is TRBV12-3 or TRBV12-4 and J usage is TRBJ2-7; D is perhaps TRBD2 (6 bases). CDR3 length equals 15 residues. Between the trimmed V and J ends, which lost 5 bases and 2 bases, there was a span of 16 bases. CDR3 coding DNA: TGTGCCAGCAGTCCCACTAGCAGCGAAACCTACGAGCAGTACTTC. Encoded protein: CASSPTSSETYEQYF.

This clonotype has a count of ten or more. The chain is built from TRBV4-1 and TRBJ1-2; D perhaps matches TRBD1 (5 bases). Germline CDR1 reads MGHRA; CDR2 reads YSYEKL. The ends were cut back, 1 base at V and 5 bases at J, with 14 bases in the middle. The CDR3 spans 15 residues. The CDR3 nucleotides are TGCGCCAGCAGCCAAGTAAAAGGGGTAATGTATGGCTACACCTTC. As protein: CASSQVKGVMYGYTF.

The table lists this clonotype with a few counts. In DNA, the CDR3 is TGTGCCAGCAGCGTGGGACAGCAGTACAATGAGCAGTTCTTC. This translates into CASSVGQQYNEQFF. This rearrangement joins TRBV9 to TRBJ2-1; 7 bases agree with TRBD1. CDR3 length equals 14 residues. The trim removed 2 bases at V and 4 bases at J, leaving 3 bases unmatched. Germline CDR1 reads SGDLS; CDR2 reads YYNGEE.

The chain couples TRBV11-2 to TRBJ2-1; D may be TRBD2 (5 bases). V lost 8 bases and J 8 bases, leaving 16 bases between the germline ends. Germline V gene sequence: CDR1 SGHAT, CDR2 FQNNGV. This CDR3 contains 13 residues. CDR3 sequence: CASGGEGGHEQFF. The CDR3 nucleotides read TGTGCCAGCGGCGGAGAGGGTGGGCATGAGCAGTTCTTC.

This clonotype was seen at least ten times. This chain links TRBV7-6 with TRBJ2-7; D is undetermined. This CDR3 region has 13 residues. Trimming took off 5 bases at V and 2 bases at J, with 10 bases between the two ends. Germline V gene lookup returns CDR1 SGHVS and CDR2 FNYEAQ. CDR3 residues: CASSPRITYEQYF. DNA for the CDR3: TGTGCCAGCAGCCCACGCATTACCTACGAGCAGTACTTC. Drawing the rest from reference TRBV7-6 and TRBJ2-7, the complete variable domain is GAGVSQSPRYKVTKRGQDVALRCDPISGHVSLYWYRQALGQGPEFLTYFNYEAQQDKSGLPNDRFSAERPEGSISTLTIQRTEQRDSAMYRCASSPRITYEQYFGPGTRLTVT.

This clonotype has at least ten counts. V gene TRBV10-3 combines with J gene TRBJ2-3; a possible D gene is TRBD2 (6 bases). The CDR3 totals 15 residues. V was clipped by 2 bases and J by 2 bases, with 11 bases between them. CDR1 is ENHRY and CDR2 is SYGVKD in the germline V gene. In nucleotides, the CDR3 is TGTGCCATCAGTGAGGGGGGGATGGTCACAGATACGCAGTATTTT. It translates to CAISEGGMVTDTQYF.

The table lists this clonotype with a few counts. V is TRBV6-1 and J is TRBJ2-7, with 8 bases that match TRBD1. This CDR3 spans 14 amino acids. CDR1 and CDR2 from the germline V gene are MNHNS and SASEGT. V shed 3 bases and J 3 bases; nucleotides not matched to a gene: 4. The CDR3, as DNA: TGTGCCAGCAGTGACAGGGGGCTTTACTACGAGCAGTACTTC. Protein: CASSDRGLYYEQYF.

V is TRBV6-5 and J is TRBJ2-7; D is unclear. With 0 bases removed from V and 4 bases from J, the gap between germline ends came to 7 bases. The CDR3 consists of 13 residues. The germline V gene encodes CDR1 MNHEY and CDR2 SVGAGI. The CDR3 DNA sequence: TGTGCCAGCAGTTACTCGCATGGATACGAGCAGTACTTC. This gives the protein CASSYSHGYEQYF.

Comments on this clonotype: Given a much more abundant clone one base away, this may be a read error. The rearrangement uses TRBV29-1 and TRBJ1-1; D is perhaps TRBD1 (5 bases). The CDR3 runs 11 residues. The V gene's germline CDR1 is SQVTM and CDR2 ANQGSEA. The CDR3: CSGRWGVEALF. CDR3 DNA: TGCAGCGGCCGTTGGGGGGTGGAAGCTTTGTTT. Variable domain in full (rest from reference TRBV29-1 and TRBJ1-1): SAVISQKPSRDICQRGTSLTIQCQVDSQVTMMFWYRQQPGQSLTLIATANQGSEATYESGFVIDKFPISRPNLTFSTLTVSNMSPEDSSIYLCSGRWGVEALFGQGTRLTVV.

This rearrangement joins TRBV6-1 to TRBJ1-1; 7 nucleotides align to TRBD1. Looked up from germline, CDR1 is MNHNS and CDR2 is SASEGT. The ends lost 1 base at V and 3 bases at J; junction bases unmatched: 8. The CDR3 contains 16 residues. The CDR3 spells CASSEGKGGGYTEAFF. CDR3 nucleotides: TGTGCCAGCAGTGAAGGTAAAGGGGGCGGGTACACTGAAGCTTTCTTT.

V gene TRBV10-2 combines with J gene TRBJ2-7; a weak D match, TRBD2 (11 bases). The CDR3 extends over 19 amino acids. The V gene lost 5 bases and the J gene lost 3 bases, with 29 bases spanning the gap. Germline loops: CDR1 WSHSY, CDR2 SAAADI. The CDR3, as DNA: TGCGCCAGCAGTCACTTCGACAGGGGGCAAGGACTAGCGGGCTACGAGCAGTACTTC. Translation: CASSHFDRGQGLAGYEQYF.

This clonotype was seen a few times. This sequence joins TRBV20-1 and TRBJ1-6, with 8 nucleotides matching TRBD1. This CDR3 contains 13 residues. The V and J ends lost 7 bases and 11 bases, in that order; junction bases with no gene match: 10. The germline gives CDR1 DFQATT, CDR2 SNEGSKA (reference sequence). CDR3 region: CSGQQGEATPLHF. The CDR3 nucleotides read TGCAGTGGCCAACAGGGGGAAGCAACACCCCTCCACTTT.

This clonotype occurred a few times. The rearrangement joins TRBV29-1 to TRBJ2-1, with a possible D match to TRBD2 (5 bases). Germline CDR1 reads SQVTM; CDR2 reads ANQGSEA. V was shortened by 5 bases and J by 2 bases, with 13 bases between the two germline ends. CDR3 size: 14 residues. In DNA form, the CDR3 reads TGCAGCGTTCGAGGGATGGAAACCTACAATGAGCAGTTCTTC. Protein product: CSVRGMETYNEQFF.

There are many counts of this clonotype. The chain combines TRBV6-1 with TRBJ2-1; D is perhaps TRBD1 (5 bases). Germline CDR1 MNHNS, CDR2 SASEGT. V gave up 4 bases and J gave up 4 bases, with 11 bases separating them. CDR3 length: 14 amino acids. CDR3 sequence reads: CASSAGLDYNEQFF. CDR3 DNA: TGTGCCAGCAGTGCAGGGCTGGATTACAATGAGCAGTTCTTC.

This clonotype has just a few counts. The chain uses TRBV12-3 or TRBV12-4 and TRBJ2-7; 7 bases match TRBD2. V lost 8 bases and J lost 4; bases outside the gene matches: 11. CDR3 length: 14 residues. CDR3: CASGRTGLIYEQYF. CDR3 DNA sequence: TGTGCCAGCGGTCGGACGGGACTAATTTACGAGCAGTACTTC.

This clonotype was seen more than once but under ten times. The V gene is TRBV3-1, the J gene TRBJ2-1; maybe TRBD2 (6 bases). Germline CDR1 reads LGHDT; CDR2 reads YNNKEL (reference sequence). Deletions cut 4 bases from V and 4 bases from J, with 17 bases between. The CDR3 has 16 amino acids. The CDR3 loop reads CASSPLGVGRYNEQFF. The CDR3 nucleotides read TGTGCCAGCAGCCCCCTCGGGGTGGGGAGGTACAATGAGCAGTTCTTC.

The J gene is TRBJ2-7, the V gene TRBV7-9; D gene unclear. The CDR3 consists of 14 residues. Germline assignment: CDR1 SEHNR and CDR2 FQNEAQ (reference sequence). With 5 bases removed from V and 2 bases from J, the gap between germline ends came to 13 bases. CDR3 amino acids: CASSQLVGTYEQYF. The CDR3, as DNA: TGTGCCAGCAGCCAATTGGTAGGGACCTACGAGCAGTACTTC. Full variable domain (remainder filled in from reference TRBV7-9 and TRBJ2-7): DTGVSQNPRHKITKRGQNVTFRCDPISEHNRLYWYRQTLGQGPEFLTYFQNEAQLEKSRLLSDRFSAERPKGSFSTLEIQRTEQGDSAMYLCASSQLVGTYEQYFGPGTRLTVT.

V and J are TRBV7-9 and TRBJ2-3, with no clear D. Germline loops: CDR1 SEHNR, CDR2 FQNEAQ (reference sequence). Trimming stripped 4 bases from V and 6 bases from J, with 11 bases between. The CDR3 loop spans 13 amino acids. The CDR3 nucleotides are TGTGCCAGCAGCTCGGTAGCAACGGATACGCAGTATTTT. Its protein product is CASSSVATDTQYF.

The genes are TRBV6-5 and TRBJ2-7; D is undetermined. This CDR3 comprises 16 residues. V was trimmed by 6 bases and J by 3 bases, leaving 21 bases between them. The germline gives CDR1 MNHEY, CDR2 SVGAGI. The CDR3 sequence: CASSYQKPQANYEQYF. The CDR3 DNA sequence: TGTGCCAGCAGCTACCAAAAGCCACAAGCCAACTACGAGCAGTACTTC.

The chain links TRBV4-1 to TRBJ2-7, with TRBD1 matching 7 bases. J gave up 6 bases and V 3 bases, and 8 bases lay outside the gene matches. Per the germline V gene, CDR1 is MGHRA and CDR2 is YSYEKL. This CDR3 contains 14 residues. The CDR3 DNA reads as TGCGCCAGCAGCCAGAGCCAGGGGGTCTCCGAGCAGTACTTC. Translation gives CASSQSQGVSEQYF.

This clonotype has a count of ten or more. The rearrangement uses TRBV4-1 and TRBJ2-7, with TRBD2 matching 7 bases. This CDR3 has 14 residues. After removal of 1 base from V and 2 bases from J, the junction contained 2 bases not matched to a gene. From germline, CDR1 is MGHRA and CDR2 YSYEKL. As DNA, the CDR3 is TGCGCCAGCAGCCAAGCCGCGGGGGCCTACGAGCAGTACTTC. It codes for CASSQAAGAYEQYF.

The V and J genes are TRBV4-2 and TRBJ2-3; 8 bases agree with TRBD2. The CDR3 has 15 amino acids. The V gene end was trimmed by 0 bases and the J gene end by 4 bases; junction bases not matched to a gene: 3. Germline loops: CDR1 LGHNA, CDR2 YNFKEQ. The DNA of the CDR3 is TGTGCCAGCAGCCAAGAAGCGGGAGTGTCAGATACGCAGTATTTT. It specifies CASSQEAGVSDTQYF.

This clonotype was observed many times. The CDR3 DNA sequence: TGTGCCAGCAGTTTAGGGCTAGCGGGAGAGCAGTTCTTC. Translating gives CASSLGLAGEQFF. The gene calls are TRBV12-3 or TRBV12-4 and TRBJ2-1; TRBD2 matches 9 bases. The junction had 2 bases not matched to a gene; V was cut back by 1 base and J by 10 bases. The CDR3 length is 13 residues.

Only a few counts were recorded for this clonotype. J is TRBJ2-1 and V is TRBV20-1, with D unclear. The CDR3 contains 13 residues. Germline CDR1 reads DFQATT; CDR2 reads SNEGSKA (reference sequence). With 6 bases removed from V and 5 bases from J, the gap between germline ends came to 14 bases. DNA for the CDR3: TGCAGTGCAAGGGTGTCCCAACACAATGAGCAGTTCTTC. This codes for CSARVSQHNEQFF.

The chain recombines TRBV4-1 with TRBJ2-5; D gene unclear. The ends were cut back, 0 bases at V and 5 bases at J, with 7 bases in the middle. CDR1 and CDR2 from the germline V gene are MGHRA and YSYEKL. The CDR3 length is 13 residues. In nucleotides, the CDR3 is TGCGCCAGCAGCCAAGATATTACGGAGACCCAGTACTTC. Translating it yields CASSQDITETQYF.

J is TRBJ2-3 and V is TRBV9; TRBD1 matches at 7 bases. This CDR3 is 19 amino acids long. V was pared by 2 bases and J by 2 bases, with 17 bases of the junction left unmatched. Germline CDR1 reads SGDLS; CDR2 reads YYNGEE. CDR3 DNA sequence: TGTGCCAGCAGCGTGCGACAGGGCTCAGCATTGGAAGCCACAGATACGCAGTATTTT. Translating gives CASSVRQGSALEATDTQYF.

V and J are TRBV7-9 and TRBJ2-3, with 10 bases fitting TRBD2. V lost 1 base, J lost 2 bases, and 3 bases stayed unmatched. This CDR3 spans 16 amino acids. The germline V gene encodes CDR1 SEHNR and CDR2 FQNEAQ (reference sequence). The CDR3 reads CASSLVGLANTDTQYF. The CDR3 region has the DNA TGTGCCAGCAGCTTAGTGGGACTAGCGAACACAGATACGCAGTATTTT. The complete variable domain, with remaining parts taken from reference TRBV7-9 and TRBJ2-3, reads DTGVSQNPRHKITKRGQNVTFRCDPISEHNRLYWYRQTLGQGPEFLTYFQNEAQLEKSRLLSDRFSAERPKGSFSTLEIQRTEQGDSAMYLCASSLVGLANTDTQYFGPGTRLTVL.

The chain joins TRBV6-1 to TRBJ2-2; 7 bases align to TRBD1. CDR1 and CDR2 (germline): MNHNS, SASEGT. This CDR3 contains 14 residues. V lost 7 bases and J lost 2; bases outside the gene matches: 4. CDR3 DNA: TGTGCCAGCATGGACAGGAGTAACACCGGGGAGCTGTTTTTT. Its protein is CASMDRSNTGELFF.

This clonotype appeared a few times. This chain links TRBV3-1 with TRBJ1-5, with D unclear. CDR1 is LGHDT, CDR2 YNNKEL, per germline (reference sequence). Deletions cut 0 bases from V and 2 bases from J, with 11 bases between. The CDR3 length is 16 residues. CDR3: CASSQEPPRGNQPQHF. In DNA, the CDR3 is TGTGCCAGCAGCCAAGAACCCCCGAGAGGCAATCAGCCCCAGCATTTT.

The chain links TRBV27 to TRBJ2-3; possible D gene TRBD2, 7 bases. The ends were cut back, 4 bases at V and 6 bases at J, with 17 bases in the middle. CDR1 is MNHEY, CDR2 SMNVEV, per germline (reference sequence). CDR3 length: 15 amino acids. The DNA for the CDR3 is TGTGCCAGCAGTTGGGCTAGCGGAGGGGGGGATACGCAGTATTTT. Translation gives CASSWASGGGDTQYF.